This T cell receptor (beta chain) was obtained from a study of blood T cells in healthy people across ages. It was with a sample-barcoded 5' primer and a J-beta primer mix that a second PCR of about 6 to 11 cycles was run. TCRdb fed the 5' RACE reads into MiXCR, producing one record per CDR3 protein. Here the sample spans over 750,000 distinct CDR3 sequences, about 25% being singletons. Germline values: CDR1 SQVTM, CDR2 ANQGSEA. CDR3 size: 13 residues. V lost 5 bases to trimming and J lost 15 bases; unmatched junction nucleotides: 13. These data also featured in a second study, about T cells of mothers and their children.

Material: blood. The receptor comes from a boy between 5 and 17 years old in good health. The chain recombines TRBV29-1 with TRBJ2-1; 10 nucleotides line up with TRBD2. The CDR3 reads CSVHSGRGMSLFF. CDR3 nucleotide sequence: TGCAGCGTTCACAGCGGGAGGGGGATGTCGTTGTTCTTC.